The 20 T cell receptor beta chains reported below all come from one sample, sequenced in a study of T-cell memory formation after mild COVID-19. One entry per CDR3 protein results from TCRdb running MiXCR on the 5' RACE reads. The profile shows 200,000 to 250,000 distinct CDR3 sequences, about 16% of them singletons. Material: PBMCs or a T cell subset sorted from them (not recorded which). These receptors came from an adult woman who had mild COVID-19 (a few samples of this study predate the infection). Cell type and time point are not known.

CDR3 sequence (DNA): TGTGCCAGCAGCTTGGGGCGGACAGGCTTCCAAGAGACCCAGTACTTC. This translates into CASSLGRTGFQETQYF. The chain links TRBV5-5 to TRBJ2-5, with 7 bases that match TRBD1. The CDR3 is 16 residues long. J was trimmed by 1 base and V by 0 bases; bases with no gene match: 6. The V gene's germline CDR1 is SGHKS and CDR2 YYEKEE (reference sequence).

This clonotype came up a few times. CDR3 loop: CASSRAVGGFRVNTEAFF. CDR3 bases: TGTGCCAGCAGCCGCGCAGTTGGTGGCTTTCGGGTGAACACTGAAGCTTTCTTT. This chain joins TRBV27 and TRBJ1-1; D is unresolved. This CDR3 is 18 amino acids long. Trimming pared 6 bases from V and 0 bases from J, leaving 23 bases between. Germline V gene lookup returns CDR1 MNHEY and CDR2 SMNVEV (reference sequence).

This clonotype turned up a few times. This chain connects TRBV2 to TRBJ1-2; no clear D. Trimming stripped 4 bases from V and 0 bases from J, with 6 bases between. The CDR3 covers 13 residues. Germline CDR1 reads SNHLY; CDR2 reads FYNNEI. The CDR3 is CASSGETNYGYTF. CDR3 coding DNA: TGTGCCAGCAGTGGGGAAACTAACTATGGCTACACCTTC.

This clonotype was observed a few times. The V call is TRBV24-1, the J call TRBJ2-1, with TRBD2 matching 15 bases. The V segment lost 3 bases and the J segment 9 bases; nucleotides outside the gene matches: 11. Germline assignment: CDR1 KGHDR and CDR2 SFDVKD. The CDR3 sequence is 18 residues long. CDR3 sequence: CATSDLAGLAGGKGEQFF. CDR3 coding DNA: TGTGCCACCAGTGATCTTGCGGGACTAGCGGGAGGAAAGGGTGAGCAGTTCTTC.

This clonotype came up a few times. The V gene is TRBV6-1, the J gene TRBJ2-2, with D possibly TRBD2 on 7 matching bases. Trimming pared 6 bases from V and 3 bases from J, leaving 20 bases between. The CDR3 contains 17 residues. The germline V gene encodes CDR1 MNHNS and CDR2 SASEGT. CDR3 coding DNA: TGTGCCAGCAGGCTCAGGCCCACAGGGAGGGACACCGGGGAGCTGTTTTTT. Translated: CASRLRPTGRDTGELFF.

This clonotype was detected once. CDR3 coding DNA: TGTGCCAGCACCTACGGGGGGATGAACACTGAAGCTTTCTTT. The encoded protein is CASTYGGMNTEAFF. The chain has TRBV7-9 and TRBJ1-1, with a weak D call TRBD1 (5 bases). Germline V gives CDR1 SEHNR, CDR2 FQNEAQ (reference sequence). The CDR3 has 14 residues. The ends were cut back, 7 bases at V and 0 bases at J, with 12 bases in the middle.

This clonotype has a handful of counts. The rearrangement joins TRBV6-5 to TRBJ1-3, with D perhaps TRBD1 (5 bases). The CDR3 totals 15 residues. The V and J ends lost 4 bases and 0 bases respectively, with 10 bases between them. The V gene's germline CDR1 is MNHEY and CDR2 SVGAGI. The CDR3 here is CASSWGRNSGNTIYF. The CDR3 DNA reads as TGTGCCAGCAGTTGGGGCCGAAACTCTGGAAACACCATATATTTT.

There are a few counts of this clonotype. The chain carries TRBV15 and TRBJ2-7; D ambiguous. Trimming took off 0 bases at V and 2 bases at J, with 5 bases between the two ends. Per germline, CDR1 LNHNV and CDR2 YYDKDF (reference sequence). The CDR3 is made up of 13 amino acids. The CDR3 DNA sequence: TGTGCCACCAGCAGAGATCTAGCCTACGAGCAGTACTTC. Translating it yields CATSRDLAYEQYF.

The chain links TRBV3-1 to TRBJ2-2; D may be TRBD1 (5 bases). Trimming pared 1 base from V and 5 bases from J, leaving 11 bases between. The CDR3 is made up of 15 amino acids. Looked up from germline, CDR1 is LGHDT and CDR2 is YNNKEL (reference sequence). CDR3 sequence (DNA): TGTGCCAGCAGCCAAGCGACAGTAAGGACCGGGGAGCTGTTTTTT. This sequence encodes CASSQATVRTGELFF. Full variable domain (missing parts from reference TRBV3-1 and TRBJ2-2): DTAVSQTPKYLVTQMGNDKSIKCEQNLGHDTMYWYKQDSKKFLKIMFSYNNKELIINETVPNRFSPKSPDKAHLNLHINSLELGDSAVYFCASSQATVRTGELFFGEGSRLTVL.

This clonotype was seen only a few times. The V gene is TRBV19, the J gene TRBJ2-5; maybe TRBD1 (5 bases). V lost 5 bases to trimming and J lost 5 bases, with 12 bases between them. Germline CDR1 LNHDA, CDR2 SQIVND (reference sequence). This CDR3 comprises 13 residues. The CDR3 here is CASSVQGWETQYF. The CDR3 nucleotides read TGTGCCAGTAGTGTTCAGGGATGGGAGACCCAGTACTTC.

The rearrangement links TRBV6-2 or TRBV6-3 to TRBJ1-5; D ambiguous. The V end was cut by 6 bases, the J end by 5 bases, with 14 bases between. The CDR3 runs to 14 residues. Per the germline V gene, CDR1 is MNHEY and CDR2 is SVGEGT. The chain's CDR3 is CASSLPVLYQPQHF. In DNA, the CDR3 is TGTGCCAGCAGCCTTCCAGTTCTATATCAGCCCCAGCATTTT.

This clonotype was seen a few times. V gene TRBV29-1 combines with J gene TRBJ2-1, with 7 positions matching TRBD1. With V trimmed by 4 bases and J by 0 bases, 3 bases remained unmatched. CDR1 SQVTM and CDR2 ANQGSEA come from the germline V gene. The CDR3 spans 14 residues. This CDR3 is CSVGSGGSYNEQFF. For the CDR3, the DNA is TGCAGCGTTGGGTCAGGGGGCTCCTACAATGAGCAGTTCTTC.

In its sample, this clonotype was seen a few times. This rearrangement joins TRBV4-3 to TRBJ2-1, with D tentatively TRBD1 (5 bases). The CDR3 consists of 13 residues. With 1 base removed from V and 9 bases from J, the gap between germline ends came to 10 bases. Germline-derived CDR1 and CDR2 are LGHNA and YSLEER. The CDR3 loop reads CASSQVGRVEQFF. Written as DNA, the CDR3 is TGCGCCAGCAGCCAAGTGGGCAGGGTTGAGCAGTTCTTC.

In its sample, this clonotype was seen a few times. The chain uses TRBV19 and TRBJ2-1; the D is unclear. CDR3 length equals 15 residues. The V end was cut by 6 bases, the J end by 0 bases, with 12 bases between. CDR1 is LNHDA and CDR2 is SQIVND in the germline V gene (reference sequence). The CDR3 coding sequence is TGTGCCAGTAGACCCCAAGTGAGCTCCTACAATGAGCAGTTCTTC. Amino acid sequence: CASRPQVSSYNEQFF.

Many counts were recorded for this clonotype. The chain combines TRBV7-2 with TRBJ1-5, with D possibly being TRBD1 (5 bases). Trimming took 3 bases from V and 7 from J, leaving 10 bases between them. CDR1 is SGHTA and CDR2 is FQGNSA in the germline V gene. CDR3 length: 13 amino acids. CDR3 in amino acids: CASSFTGGQPQHF. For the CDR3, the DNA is TGTGCCAGCAGCTTTACAGGAGGGCAGCCCCAGCATTTT.

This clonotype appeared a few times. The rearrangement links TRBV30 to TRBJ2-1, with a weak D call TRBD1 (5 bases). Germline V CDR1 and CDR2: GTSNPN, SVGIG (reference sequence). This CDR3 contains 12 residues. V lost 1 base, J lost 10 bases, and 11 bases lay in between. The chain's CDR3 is CAWSASTVEQFF. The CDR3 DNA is TGTGCCTGGAGTGCCTCGACAGTAGAGCAGTTCTTC. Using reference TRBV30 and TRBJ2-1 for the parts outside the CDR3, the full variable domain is SQTIHQWPATLVQPVGSPLSLECTVEGTSNPNLYWYRQAAGRGLQLLFYSVGIGQISSEVPQNLSASRPQDRQFILSSKKLLLSDSGFYLCAWSASTVEQFFGPGTRLTVL.

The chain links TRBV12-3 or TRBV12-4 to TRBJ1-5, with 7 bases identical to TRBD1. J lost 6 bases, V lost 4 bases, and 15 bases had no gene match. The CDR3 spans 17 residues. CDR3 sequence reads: CASSSPNGQVGSQPQHF. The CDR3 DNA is TGTGCCAGCAGTTCTCCGAATGGACAGGTAGGAAGTCAGCCCCAGCATTTT.

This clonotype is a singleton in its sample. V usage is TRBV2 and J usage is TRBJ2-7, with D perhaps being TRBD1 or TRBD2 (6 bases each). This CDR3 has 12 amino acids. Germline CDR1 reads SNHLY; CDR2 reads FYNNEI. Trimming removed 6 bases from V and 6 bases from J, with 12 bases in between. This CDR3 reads CASRRGAVEQYF. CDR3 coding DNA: TGTGCCAGCAGGAGGGGGGCGGTCGAGCAGTACTTC.

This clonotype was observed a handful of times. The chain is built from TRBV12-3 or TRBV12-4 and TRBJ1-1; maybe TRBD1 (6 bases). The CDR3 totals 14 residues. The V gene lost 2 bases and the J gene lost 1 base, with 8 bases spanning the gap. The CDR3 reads CASSLTQGNTEAFF. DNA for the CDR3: TGTGCCAGCAGTTTAACACAGGGGAACACTGAAGCTTTCTTT.

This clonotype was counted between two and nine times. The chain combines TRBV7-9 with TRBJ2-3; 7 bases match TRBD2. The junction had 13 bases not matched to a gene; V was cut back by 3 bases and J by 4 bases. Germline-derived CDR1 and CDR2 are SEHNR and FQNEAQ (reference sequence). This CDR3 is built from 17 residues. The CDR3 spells CASSFTRTSGGSDTQYF. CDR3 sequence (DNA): TGTGCCAGCAGCTTCACAAGGACTAGTGGAGGGTCAGATACGCAGTATTTT.